The T cell receptor beta chain described here comes from a study of T cells expressing NK-cell markers. Study outcomes and limitations: Uncertainty persisted over the HCMV specificity of expanded NKG2C+ T cell clones.

A remark on this clonotype: Its antigen remains unknown.

TCRdb reanalyzed the 5' RACE reads, giving one entry per CDR3 protein sequence and no DNA. The sample features 250,000 to 300,000 distinct CDR3 sequences, with approximately 0.41% in its top ten. The CDR3 is 14 residues long. Looked up from germline, CDR1 is MNHNS and CDR2 is SASEGT. The sequence came from a man in his late teens or twenties in good health. This chain links TRBV6-1 with TRBJ2-2; the D call from TCRdb, TRBD1, cannot be confirmed without DNA. Material: blood T cells: a sorted CD56 or NKG2C T cell subset, CD4+ or CD8+ T cells, or bulk PBMC T cells (not recorded which). The CDR3: CASSRQGKTGELFF.